The 32 T cell receptor beta chains reported below all come from one sample, sequenced in a study of cytomegalovirus exposure and HLA in healthy donors. This PCR relied on a set of 60 Vbeta primers and 13 Jbeta primers. TCRdb's copy holds only in-frame clones and misses some; the assay was immunoSEQ multiplex PCR. The repertoire holds some 170,000 clones, with roughly 85% as singletons. Material for sequencing was PBMCs. Receptors were obtained from a man aged 40-55 years in good health and CMV-seropositive.

This chain connects TRBV7-6 to TRBJ2-1; no firm D call. This CDR3 spans 12 amino acids. V lost 4 bases and J 9 bases, leaving 10 bases between the germline ends. Germline CDR1 reads SGHVS; CDR2 reads FNYEAQ. The CDR3 bases are TGTGCCAGCAGCTCCACTTTACTTGAGCAGTTCTTC. This encodes CASSSTLLEQFF.

This clone was picked up one time. The V call is TRBV18, the J call TRBJ2-1; D is perhaps TRBD2 (6 bases). The V gene's germline CDR1 is KGHSH and CDR2 LQKENI. V lost 0 bases and J lost 7, with 10 bases in between. This CDR3 has 14 amino acids. CDR3 region: CASSPPAGWNEQFF. Written as DNA, the CDR3 is TGTGCCAGCTCACCACCGGCGGGGTGGAATGAGCAGTTCTTC.

A word on this clone: The junction differs from germline at one of its ends, possibly a read error. The chain carries TRBV7-7 and TRBJ2-1, with 11 bases that match TRBD2. In germline, CDR1 is SSHAT, CDR2 FNYEAQ (reference sequence). The length of the CDR3 is 16 residues. CDR3 sequence reads: CASSSGTSGAYNEQFF. CDR3 DNA: TGTGCTAGCAGCTCCGGGACTAGCGGAGCTTACAATGAGCAGTTCTTC. Variable domain in full (rest from reference TRBV7-7 and TRBJ2-1): GAGVSQSPRYKVTKRGQDVTLRCDPISSHATLYWYQQALGQGPEFLTYFNYEAQPDKSGLPSDRFSAERPEGSISTLTIQRTEQRDSAMYRCASSSGTSGAYNEQFFGPGTRLTVL.

The rearrangement links TRBV5-1 to TRBJ2-7; tentatively, D is TRBD1 (6 bases). CDR3 length equals 15 residues. The V and J ends lost 0 bases and 3 bases respectively, with 13 bases between them. Germline assignment: CDR1 SGHRS and CDR2 YFSETQ. In nucleotides, the CDR3 is TGCGCCAGCAGCTTGGCAGGGACAAATAACTACGAGCAGTACTTC. Protein sequence: CASSLAGTNNYEQYF. The whole variable domain, remainder taken from reference TRBV5-1 and TRBJ2-7, is KAGVTQTPRYLIKTRGQQVTLSCSPISGHRSVSWYQQTPGQGLQFLFEYFSETQRNKGNFPGRFSGRQFSNSRSEMNVSTLELGDSALYLCASSLAGTNNYEQYFGPGTRLTVT.

This clone was detected only a few times. The chain carries TRBV28 and TRBJ1-3; D not resolved. The CDR3 contains 16 residues. Between the trimmed V and J ends, which lost 4 bases and 0 bases, there was a span of 13 bases. Per the germline V gene, CDR1 is MDHEN and CDR2 is SYDVKM. The CDR3 region is CASSSPSGNSGNTIYF. CDR3 bases: TGTGCCAGCAGTTCTCCTTCCGGGAACTCTGGAAACACCATATATTTT.

V gene TRBV7-2 combines with J gene TRBJ2-7; perhaps TRBD1 as D (6 bases). The CDR3 is 14 amino acids. Germline assignment: CDR1 SGHTA and CDR2 FQGNSA. V lost 4 bases, J lost 6 bases, and 16 bases lay in between. CDR3 nucleotide sequence: TGTGCCAGCAGCTCTACCAGGGGAGCTGGCGAGCAGTACTTC. Protein sequence: CASSSTRGAGEQYF.

This sequence joins TRBV7-9 and TRBJ1-4, with D possibly matching TRBD1 (6 bases). This CDR3 contains 15 residues. Germline V CDR1 and CDR2: SEHNR, FQNEAQ (reference sequence). Trimming stripped 6 bases from V and 0 bases from J, with 11 bases between. CDR3 nucleotides: TGTGCCAGCAGTCCGGACAGTTCAACTAATGAAAAACTGTTTTTT. This encodes CASSPDSSTNEKLFF. Using reference TRBV7-9 and TRBJ1-4 for the parts outside the CDR3, the full variable domain is DTGVSQNPRHKITKRGQNVTFRCDPISEHNRLYWYRQTLGQGPEFLTYFQNEAQLEKSRLLSDRFSAERPKGSFSTLEIQRTEQGDSAMYLCASSPDSSTNEKLFFGSGTQLSVL.

V and J are TRBV5-4 and TRBJ1-5; tentatively, D is TRBD1 (6 bases). The CDR3 covers 16 residues. In germline, CDR1 is SGHNT, CDR2 YYREEE (reference sequence). Trimming stripped 4 bases from V and 4 bases from J, with 18 bases between. This CDR3 is CASSTGGRGANQPQHF. The CDR3 DNA reads as TGTGCCAGCAGCACTGGGGGGAGGGGGGCAAATCAGCCCCAGCATTTT.

The chain links TRBV14 to TRBJ2-1; 10 bases are a match to TRBD2. This CDR3 contains 16 residues. V was clipped by 4 bases and J by 6 bases; unmatched bases: 9. Germline V CDR1 and CDR2: SGHDN, FVKESK. The CDR3 DNA follows: TGTGCCAGCAGCCGCAGGGGTCTAGCGGGAGTCAATGAGCAGTTCTTC. It translates to CASSRRGLAGVNEQFF.

The rearrangement links TRBV5-6 to TRBJ1-5, with a weak D call TRBD1 (5 bases). The V gene's germline CDR1 is SGHDT and CDR2 YYEEEE. Deletions cut 1 base from V and 2 bases from J, with 7 bases between. CDR3 length: 14 amino acids. The CDR3 DNA is TGTGCCAGCAGCTTGTGGGGGGGCAATCAGCCCCAGCATTTT. Its protein product is CASSLWGGNQPQHF.

The chain joins TRBV15 to TRBJ2-7; the match to TRBD1 covers 7 bases. Looked up from germline, CDR1 is LNHNV and CDR2 is YYDKDF (reference sequence). V shed 2 bases, J shed 0 bases, and the junction held 4 bases outside the gene matches. There are 15 residues in the CDR3. The CDR3: CATSRTDRVSYEQYF. The CDR3 region has the DNA TGTGCCACCAGCAGAACCGACAGGGTCTCCTACGAGCAGTACTTC.

The genes are TRBV18 and TRBJ1-3; D possibly corresponds to TRBD1 (6 bases). The CDR3 covers 16 residues. Trimming stripped 2 bases from V and 0 bases from J, with 11 bases between. Germline V gene sequence: CDR1 KGHSH, CDR2 LQKENI. This CDR3 reads CASSPRTDSSGNTIYF. CDR3 sequence (DNA): TGTGCCAGCTCACCAAGGACAGACAGCTCTGGAAACACCATATATTTT. Together with reference TRBV18 and TRBJ1-3, the CDR3 gives the full variable domain: NAGVMQNPRHLVRRRGQEARLRCSPMKGHSHVYWYRQLPEEGLKFMVYLQKENIIDESGMPKERFSAEFPKEGPSILRIQQVVRGDSAAYFCASSPRTDSSGNTIYFGEGSWLTVV.

The chain has TRBV15 and TRBJ2-5; 11 bases line up with TRBD2. The V and J ends lost 5 bases and 0 bases, in that order; junction bases with no gene match: 11. The germline gives CDR1 LNHNV, CDR2 YYDKDF (reference sequence). CDR3 length: 18 amino acids. The DNA of the CDR3 is TGTGCCACCAGCTCTACGGGACTAGCGGCTTCCTACCAAGAGACCCAGTACTTC. Its translation is CATSSTGLAASYQETQYF.

As for this clone: The junction departs from germline at one end; a sequencing error may be responsible. The chain is built from TRBV4-2 and TRBJ1-4; D not certain. CDR1 and CDR2 (germline): LGHNA, YNFKEQ. The CDR3 covers 16 residues. The DNA of the CDR3 is TGTGCCAACAGCCAAGATCGGCGGAGGACTAATGAAAAACTGTTTTTT. The encoded protein is CANSQDRRRTNEKLFF.

The CDR3 DNA follows: TGTGCCAGCAGCAATCCCCGCGGGGTCTCCTTTACCCTTTACAATGAGCAGTTCTTC. Amino acids: CASSNPRGVSFTLYNEQFF. The chain joins TRBV21-1 to TRBJ2-1; the table's D gene call, TRBD2, was not cross checked with the DNA. TRBV21-1 is a pseudogene locus. The CDR3 extends over 19 amino acids.

This clone was detected only once. This rearrangement joins TRBV4-1 to TRBJ2-7, with D possibly being TRBD2 (6 bases). Germline V gene data show CDR1 as MGHRA and CDR2 as YSYEKL. The CDR3 loop spans 17 amino acids. With 3 bases removed from V and 2 bases from J, the gap between germline ends came to 20 bases. CDR3 nucleotide sequence: TGCGCCAGCAGCCAGGTCAGTCTGGGACTCGAGCCCTACGAGCAGTACTTC. Translating gives CASSQVSLGLEPYEQYF.

The chain couples TRBV19 to TRBJ1-1, with a possible D match to TRBD1 (6 bases). The V end was cut by 7 bases, the J end by 1 base, with 10 bases between. The CDR3 is 13 residues long. Germline V CDR1 and CDR2: LNHDA, SQIVND (reference sequence). The CDR3 DNA reads as TGTGCCAGTACCAGGGGAAAGAACACTGAAGCTTTCTTT. This translates into CASTRGKNTEAFF. The entire variable domain, with the rest obtained from reference TRBV19 and TRBJ1-1, is as follows: DGGITQSPKYLFRKEGQNVTLSCEQNLNHDAMYWYRQDPGQGLRLIYYSQIVNDFQKGDIAEGYSVSREKKESFPLTVTSAQKNPTAFYLCASTRGKNTEAFFGQGTRLTVV.

The V call is TRBV6-5, the J call TRBJ1-1; D remains ambiguous. Between the trimmed V and J ends, which lost 2 bases and 5 bases, there was a span of 9 bases. The CDR3 is 13 residues long. CDR1 and CDR2 (germline): MNHEY, SVGAGI. The CDR3 DNA follows: TGTGCCAGCAGTTACAACGGGGATACTGAAGCTTTCTTT. This sequence encodes CASSYNGDTEAFF.

This clone was seen a few times. This rearrangement joins TRBV6-1 to TRBJ2-3; 14 bases are shared with TRBD2. Germline CDR1 and CDR2: MNHNS and SASEGT. The V gene end was trimmed by 4 bases and the J gene end by 5 bases; junction bases not matched to a gene: 5. The CDR3 contains 16 residues. The CDR3 region has the DNA TGTGCCAGCAGTGGGTTGACTAGCGGGGGGGTAGATACGCAGTATTTT. It yields the protein CASSGLTSGGVDTQYF.

CDR3 nucleotide sequence: TGTGCCACCACACGCGGCAGCACAGATACGCAGTATTTT. Translated: CATTRGSTDTQYF. V gene TRBV10-3 combines with J gene TRBJ2-3, with unresolved D. Germline V gene lookup returns CDR1 ENHRY and CDR2 SYGVKD. Trimming took 10 bases from V and 0 from J, leaving 11 bases between them. The CDR3 is made up of 13 amino acids.

The genes are TRBV11-3 and TRBJ2-7, with a possible D match to TRBD2 (6 bases). In germline, CDR1 is SGHNT, CDR2 YENEEA. Trimming shortened V by 3 bases and J by 3 bases, and 12 bases separated the two germline ends. The CDR3 contains 14 residues. This CDR3 reads CASSFPGANYEQYF. For the CDR3, the DNA is TGTGCCAGCAGCTTCCCGGGAGCCAACTACGAGCAGTACTTC.

V usage is TRBV6-1 and J usage is TRBJ2-7; 7 bases fit TRBD1. V shed 7 bases, J shed 0 bases, and the junction held 6 bases outside the gene matches. The CDR3 consists of 14 residues. CDR1 MNHNS and CDR2 SASEGT come from the germline V gene. CDR3 loop: CASTPTGNSYEQYF. The CDR3 nucleotides are TGTGCCAGCACCCCGACAGGGAACTCCTACGAGCAGTACTTC.

The chain joins TRBV18 to TRBJ1-2; TRBD1 agrees at 7 bases. CDR3 size: 15 residues. Trimming took 3 bases from V and 4 from J; bases not matched to a gene: 8. Germline lookup yields CDR1 KGHSH and CDR2 LQKENI. The chain's CDR3 is CASSPQTGPLYGYTF. Here the CDR3 DNA reads TGTGCCAGCTCACCCCAGACAGGGCCCCTCTATGGCTACACCTTC. The full variable domain, with the rest looked up from reference TRBV18 and TRBJ1-2, is NAGVMQNPRHLVRRRGQEARLRCSPMKGHSHVYWYRQLPEEGLKFMVYLQKENIIDESGMPKERFSAEFPKEGPSILRIQQVVRGDSAAYFCASSPQTGPLYGYTFGSGTRLTVV.

The chain has TRBV27 and TRBJ2-2; D not resolved. CDR1 is MNHEY, CDR2 SMNVEV, per germline (reference sequence). This CDR3 has 13 residues. V was clipped by 5 bases and J by 0 bases, with 4 bases between them. The CDR3 region is CASSPSNTGELFF. CDR3 nucleotide sequence: TGTGCCAGCAGTCCATCGAACACCGGGGAGCTGTTTTTT.

V gene TRBV19 combines with J gene TRBJ2-7; TRBD2 is a possible D gene (5 bases). Germline CDR1 and CDR2: LNHDA and SQIVND (reference sequence). This CDR3 comprises 13 residues. V was shortened by 5 bases and J by 7 bases, with 15 bases between the two germline ends. CDR3 in DNA: TGTGCCAGTAGTGGGTCTACCCGAGGGGAGCAGTACTTC. It is translated as CASSGSTRGEQYF.

This clone was found once. The J gene is TRBJ1-2, the V gene TRBV28; 9 positions match TRBD1. The CDR3 is 14 amino acids. The germline gives CDR1 MDHEN, CDR2 SYDVKM. Germline trimming cut 6 bases from V and 8 bases from J; bases unmatched to any gene: 10. The DNA for the CDR3 is TGTGCCAGCAGCTCCGGGACAGGGAGATACGGCTACACCTTC. Residues: CASSSGTGRYGYTF.

Worth noting for this clone: Mismatch with germline at one junction end may stem from a read error. The V call is TRBV19, the J call TRBJ2-6, with a possible D match to TRBD1 (5 bases). CDR1 LNHDA and CDR2 SQIVND come from the germline V gene (reference sequence). The CDR3 spans 16 residues. CDR3 nucleotide sequence: TGTGCCAGTAGTCCCCCCCCCGGTAGTGGGGCCAACGGCCTGACTTTC. Its protein product is CASSPPPGSGANGLTF.

The J gene is TRBJ2-3, the V gene TRBV13; TRBD1 aligns across 7 bases. Unmatched junction bases numbered 8, after V lost 5 bases and J lost 6 bases. CDR1 is PRHDT and CDR2 is FYEKMQ in the germline V gene (reference sequence). The CDR3 is made up of 14 amino acids. The CDR3 bases are TGTGCCAGCAGCCAACCAACAGGGGCGGATACGCAGTATTTT. The encoded protein is CASSQPTGADTQYF. Looking up the rest from reference TRBV13 and TRBJ2-3 gives the full variable domain: AAGVIQSPRHLIKEKRETATLKCYPIPRHDTVYWYQQGPGQDPQFLISFYEKMQSDKGSIPDRFSAQQFSDYHSELNMSSLELGDSALYFCASSQPTGADTQYFGPGTRLTVL.

This clone was seen once. The rearrangement joins TRBV15 to TRBJ2-2; 13 bases match TRBD2. Germline V gives CDR1 LNHNV, CDR2 YYDKDF (reference sequence). The length of the CDR3 is 17 residues. With V trimmed by 8 bases and J by 1 base, 7 bases remained unmatched. CDR3 DNA sequence: TGTGCCACCGGGGGACTAGCGGGATTAATGAACACCGGGGAGCTGTTTTTT. This codes for CATGGLAGLMNTGELFF.

J is TRBJ2-1 and V is TRBV9, with 8 bases aligning to TRBD1. This CDR3 is 15 amino acids long. The germline V gene has CDR1 SGDLS and CDR2 YYNGEE. With V trimmed by 4 bases and J by 3 bases, 6 bases remained unmatched. CDR3 in DNA: TGTGCCAGCAGCCCAGGGGGCCTACTCTACAATGAGCAGTTCTTC. Its translation: CASSPGGLLYNEQFF.

V and J are TRBV18 and TRBJ2-5; 9 nucleotides align to TRBD2. Per the germline V gene, CDR1 is KGHSH and CDR2 is LQKENI. J lost 5 bases, V lost 3 bases, and 10 bases had no gene match. This CDR3 is 16 amino acids long. CDR3 DNA sequence: TGTGCCAGCTCACCCCAAGGTAGCGGGAGCCCCGAGACCCAGTACTTC. Translation: CASSPQGSGSPETQYF.

The chain joins TRBV5-1 to TRBJ1-1, with D possibly being TRBD1 (6 bases). V lost 4 bases, J lost 1 base, and 14 bases lay in between. This CDR3 region has 15 residues. CDR1 and CDR2 (germline): SGHRS, YFSETQ. The CDR3 protein is CASSPGHRENTEAFF. The DNA of the CDR3 is TGCGCCAGCAGCCCGGGCCACAGGGAGAACACTGAAGCTTTCTTT.